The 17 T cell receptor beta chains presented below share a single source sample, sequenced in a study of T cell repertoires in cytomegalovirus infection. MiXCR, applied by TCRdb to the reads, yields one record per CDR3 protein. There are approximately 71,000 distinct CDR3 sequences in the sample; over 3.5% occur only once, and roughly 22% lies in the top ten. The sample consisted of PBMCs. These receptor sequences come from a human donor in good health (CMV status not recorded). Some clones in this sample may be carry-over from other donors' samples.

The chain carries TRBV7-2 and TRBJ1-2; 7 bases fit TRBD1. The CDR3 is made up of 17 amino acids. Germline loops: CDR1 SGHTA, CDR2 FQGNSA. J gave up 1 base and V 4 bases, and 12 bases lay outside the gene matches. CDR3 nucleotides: TGTGCCAGCAGCTATTCTTCAGGGACAGCTATTAACTATGGCTACACCTTC. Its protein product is CASSYSSGTAINYGYTF.

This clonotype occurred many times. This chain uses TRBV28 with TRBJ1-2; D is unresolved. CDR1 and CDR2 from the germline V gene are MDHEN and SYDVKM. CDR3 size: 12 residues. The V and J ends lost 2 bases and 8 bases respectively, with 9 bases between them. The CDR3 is CASSLRPTGYTF. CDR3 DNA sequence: TGTGCCAGCAGTTTAAGACCGACAGGCTACACCTTC.

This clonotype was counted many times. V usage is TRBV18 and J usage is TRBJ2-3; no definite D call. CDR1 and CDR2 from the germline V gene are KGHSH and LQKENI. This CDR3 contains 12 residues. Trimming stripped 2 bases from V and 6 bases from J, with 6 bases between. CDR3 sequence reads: CASSPYQDTQYF. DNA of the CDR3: TGTGCCAGCTCACCATACCAGGATACGCAGTATTTT. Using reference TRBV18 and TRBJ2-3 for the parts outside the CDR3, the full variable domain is NAGVMQNPRHLVRRRGQEARLRCSPMKGHSHVYWYRQLPEEGLKFMVYLQKENIIDESGMPKERFSAEFPKEGPSILRIQQVVRGDSAAYFCASSPYQDTQYFGPGTRLTVL.

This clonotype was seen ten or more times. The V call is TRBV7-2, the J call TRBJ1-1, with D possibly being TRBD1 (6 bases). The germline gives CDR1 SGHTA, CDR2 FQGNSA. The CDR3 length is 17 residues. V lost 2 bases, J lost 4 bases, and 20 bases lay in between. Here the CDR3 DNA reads TGTGCCAGCAGCTTAATGGGGGGGGCGCGATCTGTCACTGAAGCTTTCTTT. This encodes CASSLMGGARSVTEAFF.

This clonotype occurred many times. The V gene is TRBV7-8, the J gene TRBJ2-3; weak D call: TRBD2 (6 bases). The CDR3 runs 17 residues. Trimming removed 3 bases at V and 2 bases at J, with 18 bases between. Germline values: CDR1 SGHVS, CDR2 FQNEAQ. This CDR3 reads CASSFGGRASNTDTQYF. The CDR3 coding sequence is TGTGCCAGCAGCTTTGGGGGGAGAGCCTCTAACACAGATACGCAGTATTTT.

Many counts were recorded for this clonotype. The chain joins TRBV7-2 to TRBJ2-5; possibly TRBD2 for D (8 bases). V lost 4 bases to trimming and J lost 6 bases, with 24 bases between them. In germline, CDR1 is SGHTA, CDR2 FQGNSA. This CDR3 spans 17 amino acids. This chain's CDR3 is CASSSSSGRGGFKTQYF. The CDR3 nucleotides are TGTGCCAGCAGCTCATCAAGCGGGAGAGGGGGCTTTAAGACCCAGTACTTC.

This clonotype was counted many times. CDR3 nucleotide sequence: TGCGCCAGCAGCCAAGATCGCGGGACAGGGAAGGGCTACACCTTC. This encodes CASSQDRGTGKGYTF. The chain joins TRBV4-1 to TRBJ1-2; 9 bases match TRBD1. CDR3 length equals 15 residues. Trimming took 0 bases from V and 8 from J; bases not matched to a gene: 7. Per germline, CDR1 MGHRA and CDR2 YSYEKL.

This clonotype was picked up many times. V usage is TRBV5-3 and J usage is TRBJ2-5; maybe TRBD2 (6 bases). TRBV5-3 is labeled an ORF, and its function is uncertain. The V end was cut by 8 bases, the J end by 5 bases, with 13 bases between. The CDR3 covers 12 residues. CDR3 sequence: CASSRRGETQYF. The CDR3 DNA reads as TGTGCCAGCAGCCGGCGGGGTGAGACCCAGTACTTC.

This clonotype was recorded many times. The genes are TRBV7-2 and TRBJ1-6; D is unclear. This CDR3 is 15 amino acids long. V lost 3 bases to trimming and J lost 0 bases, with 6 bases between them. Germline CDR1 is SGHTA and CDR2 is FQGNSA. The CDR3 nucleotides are TGTGCCAGCAGCTTCAAGAGCTCCTATAATTCACCCCTCCACTTT. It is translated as CASSFKSSYNSPLHF.

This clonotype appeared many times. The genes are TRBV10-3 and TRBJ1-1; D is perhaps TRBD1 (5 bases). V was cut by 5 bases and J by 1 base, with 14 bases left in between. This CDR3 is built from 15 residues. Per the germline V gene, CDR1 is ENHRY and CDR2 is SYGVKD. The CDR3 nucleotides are TGTGCCATCAGTTCTGAGGGACGGTCGAACACTGAAGCTTTCTTT. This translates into CAISSEGRSNTEAFF.

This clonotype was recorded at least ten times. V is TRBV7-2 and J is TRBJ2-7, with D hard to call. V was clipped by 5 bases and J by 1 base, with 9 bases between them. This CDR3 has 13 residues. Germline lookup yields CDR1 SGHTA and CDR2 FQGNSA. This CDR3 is CASSVGWSYEQYF. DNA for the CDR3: TGTGCCAGCAGCGTGGGATGGTCCTACGAGCAGTACTTC.

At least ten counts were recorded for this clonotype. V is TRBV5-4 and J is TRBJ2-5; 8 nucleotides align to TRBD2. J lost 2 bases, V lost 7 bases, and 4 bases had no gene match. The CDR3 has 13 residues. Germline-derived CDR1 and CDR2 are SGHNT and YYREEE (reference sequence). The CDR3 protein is CASGSGGQETQYF. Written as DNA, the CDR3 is TGTGCCAGCGGCTCGGGGGGGCAAGAGACCCAGTACTTC.

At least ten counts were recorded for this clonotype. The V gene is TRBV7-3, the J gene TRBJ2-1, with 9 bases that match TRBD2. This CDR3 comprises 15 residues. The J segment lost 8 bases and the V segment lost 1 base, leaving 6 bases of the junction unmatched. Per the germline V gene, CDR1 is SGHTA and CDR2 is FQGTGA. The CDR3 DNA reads TGTGCCAGCAGCTTAATGGGCGGGGGGGCCTATGAGCAGTTCTTC. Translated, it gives CASSLMGGGAYEQFF.

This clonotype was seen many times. The CDR3 spells CASSTGGAEAFF. CDR3 DNA sequence: TGTGCCAGCAGCACAGGGGGCGCCGAAGCTTTCTTT. The J gene is TRBJ1-1, the V gene TRBV12-3 or TRBV12-4; 9 positions agree with TRBD1. Trimming took 6 bases from V and 8 from J; bases not matched to a gene: 4. CDR3 length equals 12 residues.

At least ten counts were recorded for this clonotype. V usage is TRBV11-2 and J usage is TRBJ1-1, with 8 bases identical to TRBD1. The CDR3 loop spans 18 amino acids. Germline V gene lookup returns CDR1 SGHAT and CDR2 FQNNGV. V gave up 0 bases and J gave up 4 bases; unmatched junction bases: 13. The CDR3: CASSLDRYRGSGGTEAFF. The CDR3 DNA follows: TGTGCCAGCAGCTTAGATCGATACAGGGGGTCCGGGGGCACTGAAGCTTTCTTT.

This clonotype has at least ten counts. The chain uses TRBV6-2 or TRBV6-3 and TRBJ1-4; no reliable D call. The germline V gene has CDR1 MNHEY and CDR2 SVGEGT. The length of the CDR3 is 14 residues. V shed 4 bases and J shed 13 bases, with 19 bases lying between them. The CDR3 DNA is TGTGCCAGCAGTTCTAGCTGGGGAAGCCGCGTACTGTTTTTT. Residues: CASSSSWGSRVLFF.

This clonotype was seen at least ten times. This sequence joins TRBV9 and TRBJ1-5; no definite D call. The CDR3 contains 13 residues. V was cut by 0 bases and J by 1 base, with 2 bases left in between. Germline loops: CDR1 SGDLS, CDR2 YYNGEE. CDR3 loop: CASSVGSNQPQHF. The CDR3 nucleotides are TGTGCCAGCAGCGTAGGAAGCAATCAGCCCCAGCATTTT.